These 9 T cell receptor beta chains came from one sample sequenced in a study of T cells after yellow fever vaccination. Via MiXCR, TCRdb re-called the 5' RACE reads, giving one row per CDR3 protein. There are some 390,000 distinct CDR3 sequences in the sample; around 20% occur only once, and around 17% lies in the top ten. Sequences were derived from PBMCs, sampled before the yellow fever booster vaccination. These receptors came from a man aged 18 to 29 who received the YFV17D yellow fever vaccine.

Only a few counts were recorded for this clonotype. The V gene is TRBV7-2, the J gene TRBJ1-2; D call uncertain. Trimming took 5 bases from V and 2 from J, leaving 9 bases between them. Germline V gives CDR1 SGHTA, CDR2 FQGNSA. The CDR3 consists of 13 residues. This chain's CDR3 is CASSPHGNYGYTF. DNA for the CDR3: TGTGCCAGCAGCCCCCACGGCAACTATGGCTACACCTTC.

The chain combines TRBV6-2 or TRBV6-3 with TRBJ2-3; unclear D gene. V was pared by 6 bases and J by 3 bases, with 19 bases between. Germline loops: CDR1 MNHEY, CDR2 SVGEGT. The CDR3 has 16 amino acids. The CDR3 reads CASRALSRKGTDTQYF. The CDR3 DNA is TGTGCCAGCAGAGCCCTGTCTAGGAAGGGAACAGATACGCAGTATTTT.

The chain employs TRBV5-4 and TRBJ2-3, with 7 bases that match TRBD1. This CDR3 spans 16 amino acids. V was clipped by 3 bases and J by 2 bases; unmatched bases: 9. Germline V gene sequence: CDR1 SGHNT, CDR2 YYREEE (reference sequence). CDR3 sequence: CASSSWTGVNTDTQYF. The CDR3, as DNA: TGTGCCAGCAGCTCATGGACAGGCGTTAACACAGATACGCAGTATTTT.

This clonotype was found a few times. The chain combines TRBV20-1 with TRBJ1-2; D unclear. CDR1 and CDR2 (germline): DFQATT, SNEGSKA (reference sequence). The CDR3 is made up of 11 amino acids. Trimming pared 6 bases from V and 4 bases from J, leaving 9 bases between. The CDR3 nucleotides are TGCAGTGCGACGACGAGCTATGGCTACACCTTC. Translating it yields CSATTSYGYTF.

This clonotype was seen a handful of times. The rearrangement links TRBV5-1 to TRBJ2-5; 7 nucleotides agree with TRBD2. CDR3 length equals 15 residues. With 0 bases clipped from V and 4 bases from J, the junction kept 6 bases outside the gene matches. Germline-derived CDR1 and CDR2 are SGHRS and YFSETQ. The CDR3 DNA is TGCGCCAGCAGCTTGGAAGCGGGGACTCGAGAGACCCAGTACTTC. Translating gives CASSLEAGTRETQYF.

This clonotype has only a few counts. The chain employs TRBV4-3 and TRBJ1-1; D not certain. Between the trimmed V and J ends, which lost 4 bases and 1 base, there was a span of 7 bases. Germline CDR1 and CDR2: LGHNA and YSLEER. The CDR3 has 13 residues. Written as DNA, the CDR3 is TGCGCCAGCAGCCCAGACCAGAACACTGAAGCTTTCTTT. Translated, it gives CASSPDQNTEAFF.

The chain is built from TRBV27 and TRBJ1-6; TRBD1 agrees at 9 bases. From germline, CDR1 is MNHEY and CDR2 SMNVEV (reference sequence). Trimming cost V 5 bases and J 9 bases; bases outside gene matches: 11. This CDR3 contains 16 residues. CDR3 sequence (DNA): TGTGCCAGCAGTCCGACATCGACAGGGGGTTCTTCACCCCTCCACTTT. Its translation is CASSPTSTGGSSPLHF.

The chain couples TRBV5-1 to TRBJ1-6, with D possibly being TRBD1 (5 bases). Germline assignment: CDR1 SGHRS and CDR2 YFSETQ. V was pared by 3 bases and J by 8 bases, with 12 bases between. The CDR3 has 14 residues. DNA for the CDR3: TGCGCCAGCAGCTCCGGGGGATACGATTCACCCCTCCACTTT. Amino acid sequence: CASSSGGYDSPLHF.

The chain employs TRBV20-1 and TRBJ1-2; 7 positions agree with TRBD1. The germline gives CDR1 DFQATT, CDR2 SNEGSKA (reference sequence). V was pared by 6 bases and J by 14 bases, with 12 bases of the junction left unmatched. The CDR3 runs to 11 residues. CDR3: CSARTQNRGTF. The CDR3 nucleotides are TGCAGTGCGAGGACACAAAACAGGGGAACCTTC.